These T cell receptor beta chains were read from a single sample in a study of cytomegalovirus exposure and HLA in healthy donors. Produced via immunoSEQ multiplex PCR; TCRdb's table is partial and in-frame only. This table has about 160,000 clones, 86% appearing once. The sequenced sample was PBMCs. These receptors came from a woman between 18 and 29 years old in good health and CMV-seronegative. Each CDR3 is given with its conserved first and last residue. The D gene is left open where the match is weak. Size tells how often a clone was seen (once, few, many) or the class of an expanded clone, and some rows leave it out.

V	size	J	D	DNA	CDR3
TRBV19	-	TRBJ2-7	TRBD1	TGTGCCAGTAGTACCGGGACAGGGTCCTCCGAGCAGTACTTC	CASSTGTGSSEQYF
TRBV27	-	TRBJ2-5	-	TGTGCCAGCAGTTCCCGACTAGTAAAAGAGACCCAGTACTTC	CASSSRLVKETQYF
TRBV5-1	-	TRBJ1-1	TRBD1	TGCGCCAGCAGCTTGGAAGGACAGGGTTGGACTGAAGCTTTCTTT	CASSLEGQGWTEAFF
TRBV5-6	-	TRBJ2-2	-	TGTGCCAGCAGCCCCGACCAGGGCGACGGGGAGCTGTTTTTT	CASSPDQGDGELFF
TRBV5-1	-	TRBJ2-5	-	TGCGCCAGCAGCTTGGGTGGCTTCCAAGAGACCCAGTACTTC	CASSLGGFQETQYF
TRBV27	-	TRBJ2-7	-	TGTGCCAGCAGTTTATCGGGCAGGATCTACGAGCAGTACTTC	CASSLSGRIYEQYF
TRBV7-9	-	TRBJ2-7	TRBD1	TGTGCCAGCAGCTTAGAGGGTGGACAGGGGGTTCAGGAGCAGTACTTC	CASSLEGGQGVQEQYF
TRBV28	-	TRBJ2-7	-	TGTGCCAGCAGTGTTCAGGGGGGCTCCTACGAGCAGTACTTC	CASSVQGGSYEQYF
TRBV10-3	-	TRBJ1-2	-	TGTGCCATCAGTGAGGAGAGGGTCTTCTATGGCTACACCTTC	CAISEERVFYGYTF
TRBV4-3	-	TRBJ2-2	-	TGCGCCAGCAGCCAAGGACTGGGTGGCACCGGGGAGCTGTTTTTT	CASSQGLGGTGELFF
TRBV19	-	TRBJ2-3	-	TGTGCCAGTAGTAGTAGTGGAGCGGATACGCAGTATTTT	CASSSSGADTQYF
TRBV7-8	few	TRBJ1-2	-	TGTGCCAGCAGCTTAGAAGTTCCGGGTTATGGCTACACCTTC	CASSLEVPGYGYTF
TRBV4-3	-	TRBJ2-6	-	TGCGCCAGCAGCCAAGCAGGGTTCTCTGGGGCCAACGTCCTGACTTTC	CASSQAGFSGANVLTF
TRBV9	-	TRBJ2-1	-	TGTGCCAGCAGCGTAGTGGGACGCGGGGACGAGCAGTTCTTC	CASSVVGRGDEQFF
TRBV4-1	-	TRBJ1-2	-	TGCGCCAGCAGCGGGGGGGCGGGAGGCTATGGCTACACCTTC	CASSGGAGGYGYTF
TRBV6-5	few	TRBJ1-6	TRBD1	TGTGCCAGCAGTCCTAGACAGGGTGGCAATTCACCCCTCCACTTT	CASSPRQGGNSPLHF
TRBV5-1	-	TRBJ1-2	-	TGCGCCAGCAGCTTGGTGGGGGGAGGAGGCTATGGCTACACCTTC	CASSLVGGGGYGYTF
TRBV11-2	-	TRBJ2-7	-	TGTGCCAGCAGCTTAGCGGCTGGAGGCTACGAGCAGTACTTC	CASSLAAGGYEQYF
TRBV18	-	TRBJ1-3	TRBD1	TGTGCCAGCTCACCACGGGGTCGGGACAGGGAAGGACAGGGATCCTCTGGAAACACCATATATTTT	CASSPRGRDREGQGSSGNTIYF
TRBV10-1	-	TRBJ2-7	-	TGCGCCAGCAGTGACAGGGTATCCTACGAGCAGTACTTC	CASSDRVSYEQYF
TRBV2	-	TRBJ2-7	TRBD1	TGTGCCAGCAGTGATCGGGACAGAGCCTACGAGCAGTACTTC	CASSDRDRAYEQYF
TRBV18	-	TRBJ1-3	-	TGTGCCAGCTCACTCACAGGTCCTGGAAACACCATATATTTT	CASSLTGPGNTIYF
TRBV5-1	-	TRBJ2-5	TRBD2	TGCGCCAGCAGCCTAGGACTAGCGGAGGGACAAGAGACCCAGTACTTC	CASSLGLAEGQETQYF
TRBV4-1	-	TRBJ2-7	-	TGCGCCAGCAGCCATCGCGGGCCTCCGGGGACCTACGAGCAGTACTTC	CASSHRGPPGTYEQYF
TRBV7-6	-	TRBJ1-2	TRBD1	TGTGCCAGCAGCTTAGGGGACAGGGGGAACTATGGCTACACCTTC	CASSLGDRGNYGYTF
TRBV27	few	TRBJ1-2	-	TGTGCCAGCAGTTTATTATGGCAGGGAACTAACTATGGCTACACCTTC	CASSLLWQGTNYGYTF
TRBV6-1	once	TRBJ2-5	TRBD2	TGTGCCAGCAGTGAACTAGCGGGGGGGCTGGAGACCCAGTACTTC	CASSELAGGLETQYF
TRBV11-3	-	TRBJ2-7	-	TGTGCCAGCAGCCCTGGACAGAGCAGCTCCTACGAGCAGTACTTC	CASSPGQSSSYEQYF
TRBV2	-	TRBJ1-1	-	TGTGCCAGCAGCTACAGGGAACGAGGGTCGAACACTGAAGCTTTCTTT	CASSYRERGSNTEAFF
TRBV4-3	few	TRBJ1-2	TRBD1	TGCGCCAGCAGCCAAGTTTACCTCGGGACAGGCAACTATGGCTACACCTTC	CASSQVYLGTGNYGYTF
TRBV19	-	TRBJ1-6	-	TGTGCCAGTAGTATGGTCGGCGGTTCACCCCTCCACTTT	CASSMVGGSPLHF
TRBV7-2	-	TRBJ2-2	-	TGTGCCAGCAGCTTGGTGGCAAAAATTAACACCGGGGAGCTGTTTTTT	CASSLVAKINTGELFF
TRBV2	-	TRBJ1-3	-	TGTGCCAGCAGTGTGGACAGTTCCACTGGAAACACCATATATTTT	CASSVDSSTGNTIYF
TRBV27	-	TRBJ2-6	-	TGTGCCAGCAGACATACAGAGTCTGGGGCCAACGTCCTGACTTTC	CASRHTESGANVLTF
TRBV10-2	-	TRBJ2-2	-	TGCGCCAGCAGTAGACAGGCGCTGGAATCCGCGAACACCGGGGAGCTGTTTTTT	CASSRQALESANTGELFF
TRBV5-4	-	TRBJ1-2	TRBD1	TGTGCCAGCAGCTATAAGGACAGGCCTCATGGCTACACCTTC	CASSYKDRPHGYTF
TRBV4-1	-	TRBJ2-1	-	TGCGCCAGCAGCCAAGCCGCCGTGCGTATCTACAATGAGCAGTTCTTC	CASSQAAVRIYNEQFF
TRBV2	few	TRBJ2-4	-	TGTGCCAGCTGTAAGGGAGCAGCCAAAAACATTCAGTACTTC	CASCKGAAKNIQYF
TRBV18	-	TRBJ2-6	TRBD1	TGTGCCAGCTCAGGAGGGACAGGCAGCTCTGGGGCCAACGTCCTGACTTTC	CASSGGTGSSGANVLTF
TRBV4-1	few	TRBJ1-1	TRBD1	TGCGCCAGCAGCCAGGGGACAGAGAACACTGAAGCTTTCTTT	CASSQGTENTEAFF
TRBV7-9	-	TRBJ2-1	-	TGTGCCAGCAGCTTAGACCTAGCAATCGGGTACAATGAGCAGTTCTTC	CASSLDLAIGYNEQFF
TRBV6-6	-	TRBJ2-2	TRBD2	TGTGCCAGCGCGGATCCGGGAGGGAGGGGCACCGGGGAGCTGTTTTTT	CASADPGGRGTGELFF
TRBV12-5	-	TRBJ1-2	-	TGTGCTAGTGGTCTGGGTGGGCCCGAAGTTAACTATGGCTACACCTTC	CASGLGGPEVNYGYTF
TRBV4-3	-	TRBJ2-1	-	TGCGCCAGCAGCCAAGATAGATACAGGTACAATGAGCAGTTCTTC	CASSQDRYRYNEQFF
TRBV5-4	-	TRBJ1-2	-	TGTGCCAGCAGCTTTAATGGAGGAGGCTATGGCTACACCTTC	CASSFNGGGYGYTF
TRBV2	few	TRBJ2-2	TRBD2	TGTGCCAGCATTGGACTAGCAGAGACCGGGGAGCTGTTTTTT	CASIGLAETGELFF
TRBV2	-	TRBJ1-5	-	TGTGCCAGCAGGTTGGCAGGGACACCCAATCAGCCCCAGCATTTT	CASRLAGTPNQPQHF
TRBV2	few	TRBJ1-5	-	TGTGCCAGCAGAGACGGACTGACCGGTCAGCCCCAGCATTTT	CASRDGLTGQPQHF
TRBV7-8	few	TRBJ1-5	-	TGTGCCAGCAGCTTTCCCGATCAGGGTCAGCCCCAGCATTTT	CASSFPDQGQPQHF
TRBV7-2	-	TRBJ2-7	-	TGTGCCAGCAGCTTGTTAGGGGGCGAGCAGTACTTC	CASSLLGGEQYF
TRBV19	few	TRBJ1-3	-	TGTGCCAGTAGACCAGGGGCAACTGGAAACACCATATATTTT	CASRPGATGNTIYF
TRBV18	-	TRBJ2-7	-	TGTGCCAGCTCACCTCCAGGGCAAAAATCCTACGAGCAGTACTTC	CASSPPGQKSYEQYF
TRBV5-4	-	TRBJ1-4	TRBD1	TGTGCCAGCAGCGCGGGACAGAATAATGAAAAACTGTTTTTT	CASSAGQNNEKLFF
TRBV19	-	TRBJ1-5	-	TGTGCCAGTAGTATCGAGATGTCGCGAGATCAGCCCCAGCATTTT	CASSIEMSRDQPQHF
TRBV18	-	TRBJ2-1	TRBD2	TGTGCCAGCTCACCGGGACTAGCGGGGGGTAATGAGCAGTTCTTC	CASSPGLAGGNEQFF
TRBV5-6	-	TRBJ2-7	-	TGTGCCAGCAGCTTGCTTCTGATGGAGGAGCAGTACTTC	CASSLLLMEEQYF
TRBV18	-	TRBJ2-7	TRBD1	TGTGCCAGCTCATTAAGCATATTGGACAGGGGAATTTTGCAGTACTTC	CASSLSILDRGILQYF
TRBV7-8	-	TRBJ2-3	TRBD2	TGTGCCAGCAGCTTATTGAGCGGGGCATACACAGATACGCAGTATTTT	CASSLLSGAYTDTQYF